This record looks at one TCR beta chain sequence and its context. Its specificity is unknown. The sample belongs to a study of T cells after yellow fever vaccination. Broader study findings: Weaker overall was a secondary response that nonetheless peaked faster, on day 5 versus 15. Within FACS-sorted repertoires, abundant clonotypes contaminating from the bulk population could be present. Post-booster repertoires contained most primary-vaccination clones again (about 95% CD4, approximately 86% CD8).

Template switching with 5'RACE generated the TCR cDNA and added a universal primer site and UMIs. TCRdb redid the calling of the 5' RACE reads with MiXCR, one entry per CDR3 protein. Among approximately 260,000 distinct CDR3 sequences, 10% to 15% were seen once, and the ten largest hold roughly 0.5%. Trimming left V 4 bases short and J 4 bases short, with 9 bases between. Germline lookup yields CDR1 DFQATT and CDR2 SNEGSKA (reference sequence). This CDR3 is built from 12 residues. This chain uses TRBV20-1 with TRBJ2-3, with D possibly matching TRBD2 (5 bases). This specimen was CD4+ T cells sorted from PBMCs, taken 45 days after the yellow fever booster vaccination. The clonotype originates from a man younger than 45 who received the YFV17D yellow fever vaccine. The CDR3, as DNA: TGCAGTGCTACCCGCGGGTCAGATACGCAGTATTTT. Its protein product is CSATRGSDTQYF.